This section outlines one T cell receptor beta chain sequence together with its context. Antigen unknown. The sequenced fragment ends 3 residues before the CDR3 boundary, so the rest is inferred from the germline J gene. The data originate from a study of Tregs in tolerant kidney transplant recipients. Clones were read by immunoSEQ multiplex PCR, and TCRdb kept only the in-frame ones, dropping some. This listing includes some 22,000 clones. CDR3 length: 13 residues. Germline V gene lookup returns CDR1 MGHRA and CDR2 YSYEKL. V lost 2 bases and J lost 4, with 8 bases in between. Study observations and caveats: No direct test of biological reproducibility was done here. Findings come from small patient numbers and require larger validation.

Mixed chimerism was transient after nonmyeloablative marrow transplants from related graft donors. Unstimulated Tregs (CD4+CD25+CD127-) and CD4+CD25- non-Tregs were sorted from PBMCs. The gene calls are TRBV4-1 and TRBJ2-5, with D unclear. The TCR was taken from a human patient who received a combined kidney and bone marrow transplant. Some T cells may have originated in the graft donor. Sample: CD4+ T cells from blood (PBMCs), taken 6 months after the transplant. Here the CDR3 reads CASSQLGLETQYF. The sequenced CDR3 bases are TGCGCCAGCAGCCAACTAGGATTAGAGACC.